This T cell receptor beta chain was captured in a study of T cell responses to AZD1222 COVID-19 vaccine (dated by TCRdb to about 2021). A note on the overall study: Because spike-specific TCR depth and breadth did not differ between the two schedules, AZD1222 recipients who got a second dose at roughly 4 weeks were pooled with those who got a second dose at roughly 12 weeks. Trial participants were enrolled into age subgroups of 18-55, 56-69 and 70-plus years, which contained about 150, 27 and 61 TCR-sequenced participants, respectively. A total of approximately 240 trial participants underwent TCR sequencing, of whom some 200 had received two doses of AZD1222 and approximately 26 had received two doses of the MenACWY control vaccine. What the study reported, not specific to this receptor: Reportedly, close to half of the unique spike-specific TCRs recognized epitopes lying outside the regions that are mutated in the B.1.351 and B.1.1.7 variants. Vaccine-associated CD4 TCRs spanned the whole spike protein, with dominant responses in regions 160-218 and 743-854. Conclusions about previously exposed vaccinees were limited because only six AZD1222 recipients were SARS-CoV-2 seropositive at baseline. The 56-69-year group was small, and its depth increase did not reach significance, likely because of low power. Participants were mostly white British and included more females than males, and it was suggested by the authors that clonal diversity may have been underestimated. A significant rise in spike-specific TCR breadth and depth was observed after two AZD1222 doses relative to day 0 and relative to MenACWY recipients. No day 14 peak-response samples were available, so repertoires were characterized only after the peak T cell response.

The CDR3 regions of human TCRbeta chains were analyzed by immunosequencing. Turning to the authors' computational methods: TCRs in the repertoires were matched against a reference library of SARS-CoV-2-specific TCRs that had been generated with the MIRA antigen-specificity platform. Breadth was defined as the fraction of unique TCRs that were SARS-CoV-2-associated. Depth was defined as the fraction of total T cells that were SARS-CoV-2-associated. Each spike-specific TCR was assigned to its reactive spike region and to a CD4 or CD8 class using the MIRA data. Log10-transformed breadth and depth values were compared by one-way ANOVA with Sidak's multiple comparisons tests. TCRdb obtained this table from immuneACCESS and retained in-frame rearrangements with V and J assigned. These tables miss some clones; where compared with another copy, unresolved V genes account for less than half of the shortfall, and the remainder is unexplained. V, J and clone size are taken as reported in that table, and D and trimming were inferred from the DNA itself. The sample table records some 97,000 clones; about 85% of these occur just once. The ten largest clones capture about 1.8% of the sample.

V is shortened by 0 bases, J by 11 bases, and the region joining them spans 8 bases. Based on the germline V gene (reference sequence), the CDR1 and CDR2 sequences are LNHNV and YYDKDF. The CDR3 holds 13 amino acids from the cysteine to the phenylalanine. Left in the record is the CDR3 DNA by itself, 39 bases read in frame from the first base. The sample's time point, from its label and the paper: baseline before first vaccination. Vaccinee samples were obtained from the UK trials COV001 and COV002, which included a single-blind randomized controlled phase 2/3 trial of AZD1222 (ChAdOx1 nCoV-19) in healthy adults. For TCRbeta chain sequencing, PBMC samples were collected from trial participants at day 0 and at day 28 after the second dose. To note about this clone: Its antigen is unknown. Per-nucleotide qualities are absent, and no much larger clonotype sits a single base away.

The V and J genes are TRBV15 and TRBJ1-6, with no confident D gene call. The TCR was taken from an adult in good health. This specimen consisted of peripheral blood, obtained on day 0 of AZD1222 vaccination. The nucleotide sequence is TGTGCCACCAGCAGAGATGAAATGGCACCCCTCCACTTT. Protein translation: CATSRDEMAPLHF. The CDR3, completed at both ends by the reference TRBV15 and TRBJ1-6 genes, gives the full variable domain DAMVIQNPRYQVTQFGKPVTLSCSQTLNHNVMYWYQQKSSQAPKLLFHYYDKDFNNEADTPDNFQSRRPNTSFCFLDIRSPGLGDTAMYLCATSRDEMAPLHFGNGTRLTVT.